One and the same sample provided the 22 T cell receptor beta chains below, sequenced in a study of identical twins. From the 5' RACE reads, TCRdb called clonotypes with MiXCR, one entry per CDR3 protein. The sample contains 500,000 to 600,000 distinct CDR3 sequences, less than 25% of which appear only once. The data also belong to a second study, concerning T cells expressing NK-cell markers.

Material: CD4+ T cells sorted from blood. These receptors were obtained from a woman in her late teens or twenties in good health.

The table lists this clonotype with many counts. The V call is TRBV12-3 or TRBV12-4, the J call TRBJ1-5; TRBD1 agrees at 12 bases. V dropped 5 bases and J dropped 7; count of bases not matched to a gene: 9. This CDR3 spans 16 amino acids. The CDR3 sequence is CASSLQGQGAGQPQHF. The CDR3, as DNA: TGTGCCAGCAGTCTCCAGGGACAGGGGGCCGGGCAGCCCCAGCATTTT.

This clonotype has just a few counts. A junction end diverges from the germline sequence, so it may reflect a read error. The chain carries TRBV7-7 and TRBJ2-5, with D maybe TRBD1 (5 bases). Germline V gene sequence: CDR1 SSHAT, CDR2 FNYEAQ (reference sequence). The CDR3 is 14 residues long. Written as DNA, the CDR3 is TGTGCTAGCAGTCCCAGTTGGAACAGGGAGACCCAGTACTTC. It is translated as CASSPSWNRETQYF.

This clonotype came up a few times. The V and J genes are TRBV20-1 and TRBJ2-3; TRBD2 matches at 12 bases. This CDR3 spans 16 amino acids. Trimming removed 6 bases from V and 4 bases from J; junction bases left unmatched: 11. Per the germline V gene, CDR1 is DFQATT and CDR2 is SNEGSKA (reference sequence). Here the CDR3 reads CSAAGLAGPGPDTQYF. In nucleotides, the CDR3 is TGCAGTGCGGCGGGACTAGCGGGTCCGGGGCCAGATACGCAGTATTTT.

The genes are TRBV20-1 and TRBJ2-7; D gene ambiguous. This CDR3 comprises 12 residues. CDR1 is DFQATT, CDR2 SNEGSKA, per germline (reference sequence). CDR3 in DNA: TGCAGCTGGGTGGTCCCATCTTACGAGCAGTACTTC. It specifies CSWVVPSYEQYF.

Here the CDR3 DNA reads TGTGCCAGTTCCGGGACAGGGCTCGACGAGCAGTACTTC. This translates into CASSGTGLDEQYF. The chain combines TRBV18 with TRBJ2-7; 9 positions match TRBD1. The ends lost 9 bases at V and 5 bases at J; junction bases unmatched: 8. The CDR3 totals 13 residues. Germline V gene lookup returns CDR1 KGHSH and CDR2 LQKENI.

This clonotype was seen only a few times. The genes are TRBV10-3 and TRBJ2-1; the match to TRBD2 covers 7 bases. CDR3 length equals 16 residues. The trim removed 5 bases at V and 0 bases at J, leaving 7 bases unmatched. Germline V lookup: CDR1 ENHRY, CDR2 SYGVKD. CDR3 in amino acids: CAISSKRDSSYNEQFF. CDR3 in DNA: TGTGCCATCAGTTCAAAGCGGGATAGCTCCTACAATGAGCAGTTCTTC.

This clonotype appeared a single time. The chain uses TRBV7-2 and TRBJ2-5; 11 bases agree with TRBD1. Germline values: CDR1 SGHTA, CDR2 FQGNSA. The CDR3 sequence is 16 residues long. V lost 5 bases and J lost 5; bases outside the gene matches: 10. CDR3 nucleotide sequence: TGTGCCAGCAGCAGAAGGACAGGGGGCTTGATGGAGACCCAGTACTTC. Protein product: CASSRRTGGLMETQYF.

Only a few counts were recorded for this clonotype. V is TRBV5-1 and J is TRBJ2-3; D is tentatively TRBD1 or TRBD2 (5 bases each). The germline CDR1 and CDR2 sequences are SGHRS and YFSETQ. This CDR3 comprises 16 residues. Trimming cost V 3 bases and J 0 bases, with 14 bases left between them. The CDR3 sequence is CASSSGTDTSTDTQYF. The CDR3 coding sequence is TGCGCCAGCAGCTCAGGGACGGATACTAGCACAGATACGCAGTATTTT.

In this sample, this clonotype turned up a few times. The J gene is TRBJ2-7, the V gene TRBV20-1; D possibly corresponds to TRBD1 (6 bases). This CDR3 has 13 amino acids. Looked up from germline, CDR1 is DFQATT and CDR2 is SNEGSKA (reference sequence). Trimming took 6 bases from V and 3 from J, leaving 15 bases between them. The CDR3 DNA sequence: TGCAGTGCGAGGACAGTAGGGGACTACGAGCAGTACTTC. Amino acids: CSARTVGDYEQYF.

This clonotype turned up a few times. This rearrangement joins TRBV20-1 to TRBJ2-3, with no clear D. This CDR3 contains 16 residues. Germline V CDR1 and CDR2: DFQATT, SNEGSKA (reference sequence). V lost 1 base to trimming and J lost 0 bases, with 14 bases between them. CDR3 in DNA: TGCAGTGCTAGAGTTGCGACTTCCTCTAGCACAGATACGCAGTATTTT. Its protein product is CSARVATSSSTDTQYF.

This chain joins TRBV12-3 or TRBV12-4 and TRBJ2-1, with TRBD2 matching 10 bases. Trimming at V came to 5 bases and at J to 7 bases, leaving 5 bases not matched to a gene. This CDR3 spans 14 amino acids. This CDR3 is CASSQREGWNEQFF. The CDR3 coding sequence is TGTGCCAGCAGTCAGCGGGAGGGCTGGAATGAGCAGTTCTTC.

The chain combines TRBV6-5 with TRBJ2-5, with D possibly being TRBD2 (7 bases). Trimming pared 2 bases from V and 3 bases from J, leaving 16 bases between. Germline CDR1 reads MNHEY; CDR2 reads SVGAGI. CDR3 length: 16 amino acids. The CDR3 bases are TGTGCCAGCAGTTACCCGATAGGGGGGGGCAAAGAGACCCAGTACTTC. It translates to CASSYPIGGGKETQYF.

This clonotype was picked up a small number of times. This chain connects TRBV25-1 to TRBJ2-7; D is undetermined. The CDR3 extends over 13 amino acids. Germline V lookup: CDR1 MGHDK, CDR2 SYGVNS. The V end lost 1 base, the J end lost 1 base, and 5 bases lay between the germline ends. In DNA form, the CDR3 reads TGTGCCAGCAGTGAATTCGGATCCTACGAGCAGTACTTC. Its protein is CASSEFGSYEQYF.

The gene calls are TRBV5-1 and TRBJ2-7, with D perhaps matching TRBD2 (6 bases). Germline loops: CDR1 SGHRS, CDR2 YFSETQ. Trimming took 4 bases from V and 0 from J, leaving 14 bases between them. This CDR3 comprises 15 residues. The CDR3 sequence is CASSRTGLSSYEQYF. CDR3 nucleotides: TGCGCCAGCAGCCGTACGGGACTTAGCTCCTACGAGCAGTACTTC.

This clonotype has only a few counts. The V and J genes are TRBV20-1 and TRBJ2-1, with a tentative D call TRBD2 (6 bases). The CDR3 sequence is 16 residues long. The V gene's germline CDR1 is DFQATT and CDR2 SNEGSKA (reference sequence). V was shortened by 1 base and J by 6 bases, with 19 bases between the two germline ends. This CDR3 reads CSARAASSAPSNEQFF. In nucleotides, the CDR3 is TGCAGTGCTAGAGCCGCCTCTAGCGCGCCGTCCAATGAGCAGTTCTTC.

This clonotype appeared a few times. The gene calls are TRBV20-1 and TRBJ2-5; D is undetermined. This CDR3 comprises 15 residues. The germline V gene encodes CDR1 DFQATT and CDR2 SNEGSKA (reference sequence). Trimming shortened V by 6 bases and J by 5 bases, and 22 bases separated the two germline ends. The CDR3 is CSAQKPGEVSETQYF. In DNA form, the CDR3 reads TGCAGTGCCCAGAAACCAGGAGAAGTTTCCGAGACCCAGTACTTC.

The CDR3 protein is CAISESGGSSYNEQFF. The CDR3 region has the DNA TGTGCCATCAGTGAGTCGGGAGGGAGCTCCTACAATGAGCAGTTCTTC. This chain uses TRBV10-3 with TRBJ2-1; 7 bases agree with TRBD2. This CDR3 has 16 amino acids. CDR1 ENHRY and CDR2 SYGVKD come from the germline V gene. The V gene end was trimmed by 0 bases and the J gene end by 0 bases; junction bases not matched to a gene: 2.

This clonotype was counted only a few times. The genes are TRBV20-1 and TRBJ2-7; TRBD1 might be the D (5 bases). The CDR3 sequence is 13 residues long. The germline V gene encodes CDR1 DFQATT and CDR2 SNEGSKA (reference sequence). Between the trimmed V and J ends, which lost 5 bases and 4 bases, there was a span of 15 bases. The CDR3 region has the DNA TGCAGTGCTTGGAACGTCCCAGGGTACGAGCAGTACTTC. Translating gives CSAWNVPGYEQYF.

This clonotype turned up a few times. J is TRBJ2-1 and V is TRBV10-3, with 7 bases fitting TRBD2. This CDR3 contains 15 residues. The V gene's germline CDR1 is ENHRY and CDR2 SYGVKD. V gave up 4 bases and J gave up 9 bases; unmatched junction bases: 12. CDR3 coding DNA: TGTGCCATCAGTGGGACGGACGGGACTAACGCTGAGCAGTTCTTC. As protein: CAISGTDGTNAEQFF.

This clonotype was recorded at least ten times. The J gene is TRBJ1-5, the V gene TRBV29-1, with no clear D. Trimming stripped 6 bases from V and 0 bases from J, with 9 bases between. Germline V gene data show CDR1 as SQVTM and CDR2 as ANQGSEA. The CDR3 covers 13 residues. The CDR3 DNA reads as TGCAGCGTGTCGGACGTTAGCAATCAGCCCCAGCATTTT. Translating gives CSVSDVSNQPQHF.

The chain carries TRBV29-1 and TRBJ1-1, with TRBD1 identical over 7 bases. Germline CDR1 reads SQVTM; CDR2 reads ANQGSEA. CDR3 size: 13 residues. V trimming: 0 bases; J trimming: 7 bases; junction bases outside the gene matches: 5. The CDR3 sequence is CSVEDRTGNEAFF. CDR3 DNA: TGCAGCGTTGAAGATAGGACAGGTAATGAAGCTTTCTTT.

The chain is built from TRBV12-3 or TRBV12-4 and TRBJ2-1, with D maybe TRBD1 (6 bases). The CDR3 has 15 residues. The V end was cut by 7 bases, the J end by 6 bases, with 19 bases between. CDR3 residues: CASTRTVWGGNEQFF. The CDR3 coding sequence is TGTGCCAGCACCAGGACAGTCTGGGGTGGCAATGAGCAGTTCTTC.